What follows are 30 T cell receptor beta chains derived from one specimen sequenced in a study of shared clonotypes between healthy human individuals. The naive CD8 fraction comprised CD45RO-negative cells positively selected for CCR7 and excluded terminally differentiated effector memory CD45RA+ cells. Assay: immunoSEQ multiplex PCR; the TCRdb copy retains only in-frame clones and omits some. The sample shows over 2 million clones, about 95% of them seen only once. The sequenced sample consisted of naive CD8+ T cells sorted from blood. The receptors derive from a man between 18 and 29 years old in good health.

The V and J genes are TRBV5-1 and TRBJ2-1, with 9 positions matching TRBD1. Per the germline V gene, CDR1 is SGHRS and CDR2 is YFSETQ. CDR3 length: 17 residues. V lost 1 base, J lost 0 bases, and 5 bases stayed unmatched. In DNA, the CDR3 is TGCGCCAGCAGCTTGTCGGCGACAGGGGGCTCCTACAATGAGCAGTTCTTC. It encodes CASSLSATGGSYNEQFF.

Comments on this clone: Other DNA sequences from this sample encode an identical CDR3 as well. The rearrangement uses TRBV5-6 and TRBJ2-7; 8 bases are a match to TRBD1. This CDR3 has 15 amino acids. Losses at the gene ends were 0 bases for V and 3 bases for J; bases not matched to a gene: 5. Per the germline V gene, CDR1 is SGHDT and CDR2 is YYEEEE. The CDR3 DNA reads as TGTGCCAGCAGCTTGGCCGGGACAGGACGCTACGAGCAGTACTTC. Translation gives CASSLAGTGRYEQYF.

The chain has TRBV2 and TRBJ2-7; weak D call: TRBD2 (6 bases). CDR1 is SNHLY, CDR2 FYNNEI, per germline. V lost 8 bases, J lost 2 bases, and 13 bases lay in between. The CDR3 consists of 13 residues. As DNA, the CDR3 is TGTGCCAGCGGGAGGTGGTCCACCTACGAGCAGTACTTC. It translates to CASGRWSTYEQYF.

CDR3 amino acids: CASSPKTEMNYEQYF. CDR3 DNA sequence: TGCGCCAGCAGCCCCAAGACAGAAATGAACTACGAGCAGTACTTC. The chain has TRBV4-1 and TRBJ2-7; possibly TRBD1 for D (5 bases). Germline V gene sequence: CDR1 MGHRA, CDR2 YSYEKL. With 4 bases removed from V and 3 bases from J, the gap between germline ends came to 16 bases. This CDR3 spans 15 amino acids.

The chain is built from TRBV5-1 and TRBJ1-1; possibly TRBD1 for D (5 bases). Deletions cut 3 bases from V and 5 bases from J, with 17 bases between. The germline V gene encodes CDR1 SGHRS and CDR2 YFSETQ. This CDR3 is built from 15 residues. The CDR3 DNA follows: TGCGCCAGCAGCTCCGAGCTAGGGGTTGAGACTGAAGCTTTCTTT. Translation: CASSSELGVETEAFF.

CDR3 sequence: CASSGLPYNEQFF. DNA for the CDR3: TGTGCCAGCAGTGGTCTCCCCTACAATGAGCAGTTCTTC. This rearrangement joins TRBV2 to TRBJ2-1, with no clear D. CDR1 is SNHLY and CDR2 is FYNNEI in the germline V gene. CDR3 size: 13 residues. Trimming removed 4 bases from V and 2 bases from J, with 6 bases in between.

The chain is built from TRBV19 and TRBJ1-6; perhaps TRBD1 as D (5 bases). The V and J ends lost 3 bases and 6 bases respectively, with 24 bases between them. Germline CDR1 is LNHDA and CDR2 is SQIVND (reference sequence). This CDR3 is built from 19 residues. The CDR3 nucleotides read TGTGCCAGTAGTATCGGGACCGCGTCAGGAGGGGTCCCTAATTCACCCCTCCACTTT. It encodes CASSIGTASGGVPNSPLHF. Based on the CDR3 plus reference TRBV19 and TRBJ1-6, the full variable domain is DGGITQSPKYLFRKEGQNVTLSCEQNLNHDAMYWYRQDPGQGLRLIYYSQIVNDFQKGDIAEGYSVSREKKESFPLTVTSAQKNPTAFYLCASSIGTASGGVPNSPLHFGNGTRLTVT.

This clone was counted a few times. This chain joins TRBV5-1 and TRBJ1-2; D unresolved. The CDR3 has 11 residues. Germline lookup yields CDR1 SGHRS and CDR2 YFSETQ. The V gene lost 4 bases and the J gene lost 7 bases, with 8 bases spanning the gap. The CDR3 sequence is CASSPGAGYTF. CDR3 DNA: TGCGCCAGCAGCCCGGGCGCTGGCTACACCTTC.

The V and J genes are TRBV11-2 and TRBJ2-7, with 7 positions matching TRBD1. Per the germline V gene, CDR1 is SGHAT and CDR2 is FQNNGV. The CDR3 totals 14 residues. After removal of 4 bases from V and 5 bases from J, the junction contained 8 bases not matched to a gene. The CDR3 reads CASSYPEQGNEQYF. The CDR3 nucleotides read TGTGCCAGCAGCTACCCCGAACAGGGGAACGAGCAGTACTTC.

This clone was recorded once. The chain couples TRBV29-1 to TRBJ2-1, with 8 positions matching TRBD1. CDR1 is SQVTM and CDR2 is ANQGSEA in the germline V gene. CDR3 length: 13 amino acids. V shed 0 bases, J shed 6 bases, and the junction held 1 base outside the gene matches. The CDR3 spells CSVEETGANEQFF. Written as DNA, the CDR3 is TGCAGCGTTGAAGAGACAGGGGCCAATGAGCAGTTCTTC.

V usage is TRBV6-1 and J usage is TRBJ2-3; no clear D. The CDR3 spans 15 residues. Germline CDR1 and CDR2: MNHNS and SASEGT. V lost 0 bases to trimming and J lost 3 bases, with 10 bases between them. The CDR3 DNA follows: TGTGCCAGCAGTGAAGCCAAGGGATTTACAGATACGCAGTATTTT. It is translated as CASSEAKGFTDTQYF.

The chain carries TRBV4-1 and TRBJ2-2; the D is unclear. Trimming removed 0 bases from V and 4 bases from J, with 12 bases in between. Germline lookup yields CDR1 MGHRA and CDR2 YSYEKL. The CDR3 is 16 residues long. CDR3 DNA sequence: TGCGCCAGCAGCCAAGATTTCACCTCCGCCACCGGGGAGCTGTTTTTT. This encodes CASSQDFTSATGELFF.

The CDR3 sequence: CASSLVLAGFYEQYF. In DNA, the CDR3 is TGTGCCAGCAGCTTAGTTCTAGCGGGATTCTACGAGCAGTACTTC. V and J are TRBV7-9 and TRBJ2-7; 9 nucleotides align to TRBD2. This CDR3 is 15 amino acids long. With V trimmed by 1 base and J by 3 bases, 4 bases remained unmatched. CDR1 SEHNR and CDR2 FQNEAQ come from the germline V gene (reference sequence).

J is TRBJ2-1 and V is TRBV5-1; 10 nucleotides match TRBD2. The germline gives CDR1 SGHRS, CDR2 YFSETQ. The CDR3 is 16 amino acids. The ends lost 1 base at V and 8 bases at J; junction bases unmatched: 9. The CDR3 DNA follows: TGCGCCAGCAGCTTGATCGGAGCGGGAGGGCTGCATGAGCAGTTCTTC. Its translation: CASSLIGAGGLHEQFF.

The V and J genes are TRBV6-1 and TRBJ2-7; D may be TRBD1 or TRBD2 (5 bases each). Germline V CDR1 and CDR2: MNHNS, SASEGT. The CDR3 contains 15 residues. With 6 bases removed from V and 1 base from J, the gap between germline ends came to 16 bases. The CDR3 DNA sequence: TGTGCCAGCAGCACCCCGACGAGGGGATCCTACGAGCAGTACTTC. This gives the protein CASSTPTRGSYEQYF.

Worth noting for this clone: The same CDR3 arises from other DNA sequences in this sample as well. This chain links TRBV19 with TRBJ2-5; the match to TRBD1 covers 9 bases. Germline V gene data show CDR1 as LNHDA and CDR2 as SQIVND (reference sequence). This CDR3 is 14 amino acids long. The V and J ends lost 3 bases and 4 bases, in that order; junction bases with no gene match: 3. CDR3 residues: CASSIGTGLETQYF. The CDR3 DNA follows: TGTGCCAGTAGTATCGGGACAGGGCTAGAGACCCAGTACTTC.

The rearrangement links TRBV7-9 to TRBJ1-3, with a tentative D call TRBD1 (5 bases). Between the trimmed V and J ends, which lost 5 bases and 6 bases, there was a span of 17 bases. Germline V CDR1 and CDR2: SEHNR, FQNEAQ (reference sequence). CDR3 length equals 15 residues. CDR3 protein: CASSPPMGGTNTIYF. The CDR3, as DNA: TGTGCCAGCAGCCCCCCTATGGGGGGGACAAACACCATATATTTT.

The gene calls are TRBV2 and TRBJ2-7; 12 bases agree with TRBD2. The CDR3 loop spans 15 amino acids. The trim removed 6 bases at V and 3 bases at J, leaving 6 bases unmatched. Germline lookup yields CDR1 SNHLY and CDR2 FYNNEI. The CDR3 sequence is CASRDRLAGDYEQYF. CDR3 coding DNA: TGTGCCAGCAGGGATAGACTAGCGGGAGACTACGAGCAGTACTTC.

The V call is TRBV5-4, the J call TRBJ2-5; D call uncertain. CDR1 SGHNT and CDR2 YYREEE come from the germline V gene (reference sequence). This CDR3 is built from 12 residues. V lost 4 bases and J 4 bases, leaving 8 bases between the germline ends. The CDR3 is CASSPDGETQYF. The CDR3 nucleotides are TGTGCCAGCAGCCCGGACGGAGAGACCCAGTACTTC.

The chain couples TRBV30 to TRBJ1-2; D unresolved. The CDR3 contains 14 residues. Germline-derived CDR1 and CDR2 are GTSNPN and SVGIG (reference sequence). The ends were cut back, 0 bases at V and 3 bases at J, with 11 bases in the middle. The CDR3 region is CAWSVGPRDYGYTF. CDR3 nucleotides: TGTGCCTGGAGTGTGGGCCCCCGAGACTATGGCTACACCTTC.

CDR3 amino acids: CASSHGLAGGDTQYF. CDR3 bases: TGTGCCAGCAGCCACGGACTAGCGGGGGGAGATACGCAGTATTTT. V is TRBV6-6 and J is TRBJ2-3; TRBD2 agrees at 14 bases. The CDR3 spans 15 residues. The germline V gene encodes CDR1 MNHNY and CDR2 SVGAGI (reference sequence). V gave up 6 bases and J gave up 5 bases; unmatched junction bases: 4.

With respect to this clone: This specimen includes other DNA sequences encoding the same CDR3. The chain uses TRBV11-2 and TRBJ2-1; D not certain. CDR3 length: 14 amino acids. V lost 5 bases, J lost 2 bases, and 10 bases lay in between. Germline CDR1 is SGHAT and CDR2 is FQNNGV. DNA of the CDR3: TGTGCCAGCAGCCTATTAGCAGCCTACAATGAGCAGTTCTTC. Residues: CASSLLAAYNEQFF.

Notes on this clone: This CDR3 is also generated by other DNA sequences in the sample. The V call is TRBV27, the J call TRBJ1-5, with 9 bases matching TRBD1. Losses at the gene ends were 5 bases for V and 1 base for J; bases not matched to a gene: 3. CDR1 MNHEY and CDR2 SMNVEV come from the germline V gene (reference sequence). The CDR3 totals 15 residues. The CDR3 reads CASSPGTGSNQPQHF. The CDR3, as DNA: TGTGCCAGCAGTCCGGGGACAGGGAGCAATCAGCCCCAGCATTTT.

CDR3: CASSSGTGANYGYTF. CDR3 sequence (DNA): TGCGCCAGCAGCTCCGGGACAGGGGCAAACTATGGCTACACCTTC. The gene calls are TRBV5-1 and TRBJ1-2; 10 nucleotides align to TRBD1. Unmatched junction bases numbered 4, after V lost 3 bases and J lost 2 bases. Germline V gene data show CDR1 as SGHRS and CDR2 as YFSETQ. This CDR3 comprises 15 residues. Complete variable domain (other parts from reference TRBV5-1 and TRBJ1-2): KAGVTQTPRYLIKTRGQQVTLSCSPISGHRSVSWYQQTPGQGLQFLFEYFSETQRNKGNFPGRFSGRQFSNSRSEMNVSTLELGDSALYLCASSSGTGANYGYTFGSGTRLTVV.

In regard to this clone: Additional DNA sequences in this sample encode the identical CDR3. The chain uses TRBV4-3 and TRBJ2-7; D ambiguous. The CDR3 runs to 15 residues. Trimming took off 0 bases at V and 1 base at J, with 10 bases between the two ends. CDR1 is LGHNA, CDR2 YSLEER, per germline. The CDR3 DNA is TGCGCCAGCAGCCAAGATTACGGAACGTCCTACGAGCAGTACTTC. Amino acid sequence: CASSQDYGTSYEQYF.

This chain joins TRBV5-6 and TRBJ1-1; D uncertain. From germline, CDR1 is SGHDT and CDR2 YYEEEE. The ends were cut back, 3 bases at V and 4 bases at J, with 7 bases in the middle. There are 12 residues in the CDR3. The CDR3 region has the DNA TGTGCCAGCAGCTCCACGGTCACTGAAGCTTTCTTT. It specifies CASSSTVTEAFF.

The J gene is TRBJ2-7, the V gene TRBV7-9, with D possibly called TRBD1 or TRBD2 (5 bases each). Germline V gene sequence: CDR1 SEHNR, CDR2 FQNEAQ (reference sequence). Between the trimmed V and J ends, which lost 10 bases and 4 bases, there was a span of 20 bases. The CDR3 spans 14 residues. The CDR3 loop is CATSMGENLYEQYF. CDR3 coding DNA: TGTGCCACCTCGATGGGGGAGAACCTTTACGAGCAGTACTTC.

The chain is built from TRBV4-3 and TRBJ1-3; TRBD1 is a possible D gene (5 bases). V was cut by 0 bases and J by 0 bases, with 15 bases left in between. There are 18 residues in the CDR3. CDR1 LGHNA and CDR2 YSLEER come from the germline V gene. The CDR3 here is CASSQDPGMGLSGNTIYF. As DNA, the CDR3 is TGCGCCAGCAGCCAAGATCCAGGGATGGGGCTCTCTGGAAACACCATATATTTT.

This chain connects TRBV5-4 to TRBJ2-3, with D perhaps matching TRBD2 (5 bases). V was trimmed by 0 bases and J by 5 bases, leaving 10 bases between them. CDR3 length equals 14 residues. Germline CDR1 is SGHNT and CDR2 is YYREEE (reference sequence). The CDR3 region has the DNA TGTGCCAGCAGCTTGGGATACGGAGGAGATACGCAGTATTTT. Its protein product is CASSLGYGGDTQYF.

The chain recombines TRBV7-9 with TRBJ2-4; D possibly corresponds to TRBD2 (6 bases). The CDR3 is 18 amino acids. The germline V gene encodes CDR1 SEHNR and CDR2 FQNEAQ (reference sequence). V was cut by 1 base and J by 0 bases, with 16 bases left in between. The CDR3 sequence: CASSLVGGPLTAKNIQYF. The CDR3 DNA reads as TGTGCCAGCAGCTTAGTCGGAGGGCCGCTTACAGCCAAAAACATTCAGTACTTC.